A selection of T cell receptor beta chains follows, all from one sample in a study of PD-1 blockade in classical Hodgkin lymphoma. Assay: immunoSEQ multiplex PCR; the TCRdb copy retains only in-frame clones and omits some. The profile shows 25,000 to 35,000 clones, approximately 70% of them singletons. The sample here was peripheral blood mononuclear cells (PBMCs), taken before the second cycle of nivolumab. The receptors derive from a human donor with classical Hodgkin lymphoma. Each CDR3 is given with its conserved first and last residue. D genes are given only for firm matches. A row's size may be missing; if present it is once, few, many or a size class.

CDR3aa: CASSISYHGTAYEQYF
CDR3nt: TGTGCCAGTAGTATATCCTACCATGGGACGGCCTACGAGCAGTACTTC
abundance: .
j_gene: TRBJ2-7
d_gene: .
v_gene: TRBV19

CDR3aa: CASSIDSGGANEQFF
CDR3nt: TGTGCCAGTAGTATCGATAGCGGGGGGGCGAATGAGCAGTTCTTC
abundance: .
j_gene: TRBJ2-1
d_gene: TRBD2
v_gene: TRBV19

CDR3aa: CASSSPPVRYEQYF
CDR3nt: TGTGCCAGCAGCTCCCCCCCCGTAAGGTACGAGCAGTACTTC
abundance: .
j_gene: TRBJ2-7
d_gene: .
v_gene: TRBV5-6

CDR3aa: CASSLGGHGTESREKLFF
CDR3nt: TGTGCCAGCAGCTTAGGGGGACACGGGACAGAAAGTAGAGAAAAACTGTTTTTT
abundance: once
j_gene: TRBJ1-4
d_gene: TRBD1
v_gene: TRBV7-9

CDR3aa: CASSLRQDHTGELFF
CDR3nt: TGCGCCAGCAGCTTGAGACAGGATCACACCGGGGAGCTGTTTTTT
abundance: .
j_gene: TRBJ2-2
d_gene: .
v_gene: TRBV5-1

CDR3aa: CASSLGGTDTQYF
CDR3nt: TGTGCCAGCAGCTTAGGGGGGACAGATACGCAGTATTTT
abundance: .
j_gene: TRBJ2-3
d_gene: .
v_gene: TRBV7-9

CDR3aa: CASSLGGGPDTQYF
CDR3nt: TGTGCCAGCAGCTTAGGGGGGGGGCCGGATACGCAGTATTTT
abundance: .
j_gene: TRBJ2-3
d_gene: .
v_gene: TRBV7-8

CDR3aa: CASSTHPTGSLSHANTGELFF
CDR3nt: TGTGCCAGCAGTACCCACCCGACAGGGAGCCTTAGTCATGCGAACACCGGGGAGCTGTTTTTT
abundance: .
j_gene: TRBJ2-2
d_gene: TRBD1
v_gene: TRBV6-7

CDR3aa: CASSPRGFSGNTIYF
CDR3nt: TGTGCCAGCAGTCCCCGGGGTTTCTCTGGAAACACCATATATTTT
abundance: few
j_gene: TRBJ1-3
d_gene: .
v_gene: TRBV6-5

CDR3aa: CATSRGGTENQPQHF
CDR3nt: TGTGCCACCAGCAGGGGCGGGACAGAGAATCAGCCCCAGCATTTT
abundance: .
j_gene: TRBJ1-5
d_gene: TRBD1
v_gene: TRBV15

CDR3aa: CASSRGQGYTF
CDR3nt: TGTGCCAGCAGTAGGGGGCAGGGCTACACCTTC
abundance: .
j_gene: TRBJ1-2
d_gene: TRBD1
v_gene: TRBV27

CDR3aa: CAISESEDYGYTF
CDR3nt: TGTGCCATCAGTGAGTCGGAGGACTATGGCTACACCTTC
abundance: .
j_gene: TRBJ1-2
d_gene: .
v_gene: TRBV10-3

CDR3aa: CASSSQGSYNEQFF
CDR3nt: TGTGCCAGTAGTAGTCAGGGGTCCTACAATGAGCAGTTCTTC
abundance: .
j_gene: TRBJ2-1
d_gene: .
v_gene: TRBV19

CDR3aa: CASSQDPHTTSNNEQFF
CDR3nt: TGTGCCAGCAGCCAAGATCCGCACACCACATCAAACAATGAGCAGTTCTTC
abundance: .
j_gene: TRBJ2-1
d_gene: .
v_gene: TRBV4-2

CDR3aa: CASSLLTGPNSPLHF
CDR3nt: TGCGCCAGCAGCTTGCTGACAGGGCCTAATTCACCCCTCCACTTT
abundance: .
j_gene: TRBJ1-6
d_gene: TRBD1
v_gene: TRBV5-1

CDR3aa: CASSLTALAGGGNEQFF
CDR3nt: TGTGCCAGCAGCTTAACGGCCCTAGCGGGAGGCGGGAATGAGCAGTTCTTC
abundance: few
j_gene: TRBJ2-1
d_gene: TRBD2
v_gene: TRBV7-3

CDR3aa: CATLGTGINTEAFF
CDR3nt: TGTGCTACTCTAGGTACAGGAATAAACACTGAAGCTTTCTTT
abundance: .
j_gene: TRBJ1-1
d_gene: .
v_gene: TRBV10-3

CDR3aa: CASRPSGQGSTEAFF
CDR3nt: TGTGCCAGCAGACCGTCGGGACAGGGAAGCACTGAAGCTTTCTTT
abundance: .
j_gene: TRBJ1-1
d_gene: TRBD1
v_gene: TRBV6-4

CDR3aa: CASSLGQEDTEAFF
CDR3nt: TGTGCCAGCAGCCTGGGACAGGAGGACACTGAAGCTTTCTTT
abundance: few
j_gene: TRBJ1-1
d_gene: TRBD1
v_gene: TRBV7-9

CDR3aa: CASSLGWGGQETQYF
CDR3nt: TGTGCCAGCAGCTTAGGATGGGGAGGACAAGAGACCCAGTACTTC
abundance: few
j_gene: TRBJ2-5
d_gene: .
v_gene: TRBV7-9

CDR3aa: CASSQVWGTTGGNTIYF
CDR3nt: TGCGCCAGCAGCCAAGTTTGGGGGACAACAGGTGGAAACACCATATATTTT
abundance: .
j_gene: TRBJ1-3
d_gene: .
v_gene: TRBV4-1

CDR3aa: CSVQSGGYEAFF
CDR3nt: TGCAGCGTCCAAAGCGGGGGGTATGAAGCTTTCTTT
abundance: .
j_gene: TRBJ1-1
d_gene: .
v_gene: TRBV29-1

CDR3aa: CSVSSGPEQFF
CDR3nt: TGCAGCGTTTCCTCGGGCCCAGAGCAGTTCTTC
abundance: .
j_gene: TRBJ2-1
d_gene: .
v_gene: TRBV29-1

CDR3aa: CSVVTGTAQETQYF
CDR3nt: TGCAGCGTTGTTACGGGCACCGCTCAAGAGACCCAGTACTTC
abundance: .
j_gene: TRBJ2-5
d_gene: .
v_gene: TRBV29-1

CDR3aa: CASSPQGRGAGELFF
CDR3nt: TGTGCCAGCAGTCCCCAAGGCAGGGGTGCCGGGGAGCTGTTTTTT
abundance: medium-sized
j_gene: TRBJ2-2
d_gene: .
v_gene: TRBV28

CDR3aa: CASSGRTSGRRDEQFF
CDR3nt: TGTGCCAGCAGTGGCAGGACTAGCGGGAGGAGAGATGAGCAGTTCTTC
abundance: .
j_gene: TRBJ2-1
d_gene: TRBD2
v_gene: TRBV25-1

CDR3aa: CASSRQGDGSPLHF
CDR3nt: TGTGCCAGCAGCCGACAGGGGGATGGTTCACCCCTCCACTTT
abundance: .
j_gene: TRBJ1-6
d_gene: TRBD1
v_gene: TRBV5-4

CDR3aa: CATGLAGFDTGELFF
CDR3nt: TGTGCCACCGGACTAGCGGGATTCGACACCGGGGAGCTGTTTTTT
abundance: .
j_gene: TRBJ2-2
d_gene: TRBD2
v_gene: TRBV19